Shown below are 19 T cell receptor beta chains from a single sample sequenced in a study of T-cell reconstitution after alpha-beta-depleted transplantation in children. Preparation of the TCRbeta library involved a method that used unique molecular identifiers. One entry per CDR3 protein, called by TCRdb with MiXCR from the PCR reads. The sample lists 300,000 to 400,000 distinct CDR3 sequences; 13% were seen once. Sequencing was performed on PBMCs, taken from the stem cell graft. The receptors derive from a human donor who donated a stem cell graft to a child with Fanconi anemia.

This sequence joins TRBV3-1 and TRBJ2-1; weak D call: TRBD2 (6 bases). The CDR3 is 14 amino acids. Trimming removed 2 bases from V and 6 bases from J, with 11 bases in between. Germline assignment: CDR1 LGHDT and CDR2 YNNKEL (reference sequence). CDR3 region: CASSQSAGSNEQFF. The CDR3 DNA follows: TGTGCCAGCAGCCAATCAGCGGGTTCCAATGAGCAGTTCTTC.

In this sample, this clonotype turned up a few times. The chain carries TRBV4-2 and TRBJ2-1, with D possibly matching TRBD1 (5 bases). This CDR3 spans 16 amino acids. Trimming cost V 1 base and J 7 bases, with 17 bases left between them. CDR1 is LGHNA and CDR2 is YNFKEQ in the germline V gene. DNA of the CDR3: TGTGCCAGCAGCCAAGTATCAGGGCCGCGACGAAATGAGCAGTTCTTC. Translated, it gives CASSQVSGPRRNEQFF.

This chain connects TRBV28 to TRBJ1-2, with TRBD1 matching over 7 bases. Germline CDR1 reads MDHEN; CDR2 reads SYDVKM. CDR3 length equals 13 residues. After removal of 3 bases from V and 7 bases from J, the junction contained 5 bases not matched to a gene. The DNA of the CDR3 is TGTGCCAGCAGTTTTGAGGCAGGGGGTGGCTACACCTTC. The encoded protein is CASSFEAGGGYTF.

Here the CDR3 DNA reads TGTGCCAGCAGCCAAGAGACCCACTCAGGGGAGCAGTTCTTC. Its translation: CASSQETHSGEQFF. This chain links TRBV14 with TRBJ2-1; tentatively, D is TRBD1 (5 bases). CDR1 SGHDN and CDR2 FVKESK come from the germline V gene. The CDR3 has 14 amino acids. Trimming pared 0 bases from V and 10 bases from J, leaving 13 bases between.

This clonotype was seen only a few times. The V and J genes are TRBV5-1 and TRBJ1-2; D ambiguous. V lost 0 bases and J 7 bases, leaving 19 bases between the germline ends. Germline assignment: CDR1 SGHRS and CDR2 YFSETQ. CDR3 length: 16 residues. CDR3 bases: TGCGCCAGCAGCTTGGCCCCGGGCAGGCTATGGGGTGGCTACACCTTC. Its protein product is CASSLAPGRLWGGYTF.

The V call is TRBV12-3 or TRBV12-4, the J call TRBJ2-5; D assignment may be TRBD1 or TRBD2 (5 bases each). V lost 3 bases to trimming and J lost 0 bases, with 8 bases between them. The CDR3 loop spans 14 amino acids. The DNA for the CDR3 is TGTGCCAGCAGTTTCGGGGCGGACCAAGAGACCCAGTACTTC. Its protein product is CASSFGADQETQYF.

This chain joins TRBV2 and TRBJ2-5; 11 positions agree with TRBD2. This CDR3 contains 15 residues. Germline trimming cut 7 bases from V and 2 bases from J; bases unmatched to any gene: 6. The germline V gene encodes CDR1 SNHLY and CDR2 FYNNEI. DNA for the CDR3: TGTGCCAGCATCCAGCCTAGCGGGGGGCAAGAGACCCAGTACTTC. Its translation is CASIQPSGGQETQYF. Variable domain in full (rest from reference TRBV2 and TRBJ2-5): EPEVTQTPSHQVTQMGQEVILRCVPISNHLYFYWYRQILGQKVEFLVSFYNNEISEKSEIFDDQFSVERPDGSNFTLKIRSTKLEDSAMYFCASIQPSGGQETQYFGPGTRLLVL.

Only a few counts were recorded for this clonotype. The chain has TRBV20-1 and TRBJ1-1; a possible D gene is TRBD1 (6 bases). CDR1 is DFQATT and CDR2 is SNEGSKA in the germline V gene (reference sequence). This CDR3 contains 13 residues. Between the trimmed V and J ends, which lost 0 bases and 6 bases, there was a span of 11 bases. The CDR3 bases are TGCAGTGCTAGAGACAGGGGAAGCGCTGAAGCTTTCTTT. Protein product: CSARDRGSAEAFF.

This chain connects TRBV7-2 to TRBJ2-7, with no clear D. The V gene lost 1 base and the J gene lost 3 bases, with 7 bases spanning the gap. Per germline, CDR1 SGHTA and CDR2 FQGNSA. The CDR3 loop spans 13 amino acids. In DNA form, the CDR3 reads TGTGCCAGCAGCTTAGGTTCGGTCTACGAGCAGTACTTC. It is translated as CASSLGSVYEQYF.

Concerning this clonotype: A single base separates this from a much larger clone, so it may be a read error. The rearrangement uses TRBV6-5 and TRBJ1-2, with 7 bases aligning to TRBD1. This CDR3 has 13 amino acids. Germline CDR1 reads MNHEY; CDR2 reads SVGAGI. The V and J ends lost 0 bases and 7 bases, in that order; junction bases with no gene match: 2. Here the CDR3 reads CASSYSNRGGYTF. CDR3 nucleotide sequence: TGTGCCAGCAGTTACTCGAACAGGGGTGGCTACACCTTC.

This sequence joins TRBV14 and TRBJ1-1; D is uncertain. The CDR3 totals 13 residues. Germline V CDR1 and CDR2: SGHDN, FVKESK. Deletions cut 4 bases from V and 5 bases from J, with 11 bases between. This chain's CDR3 is CASSPERWTEAFF. DNA for the CDR3: TGTGCCAGCAGCCCGGAGCGGTGGACTGAAGCTTTCTTT.

The chain recombines TRBV11-3 with TRBJ2-3; D not certain. V dropped 0 bases and J dropped 3 bases, with 10 bases sitting between them. This CDR3 has 15 residues. Germline CDR1 and CDR2: SGHNT and YENEEA. In DNA, the CDR3 is TGTGCCAGCAGCTTAGATGGAAAGGCGACAGATACGCAGTATTTT. This codes for CASSLDGKATDTQYF.

CDR3 in amino acids: CASSWTGTSGGAWPFF. The DNA for the CDR3 is TGCGCCAGCAGCTGGACGGGGACTAGCGGGGGGGCCTGGCCGTTCTTC. The chain has TRBV5-1 and TRBJ2-1; 16 nucleotides line up with TRBD2. Germline-derived CDR1 and CDR2 are SGHRS and YFSETQ. CDR3 length equals 16 residues. The junction had 12 bases not matched to a gene; V was cut back by 3 bases and J by 15 bases.

This clonotype occurred a few times. The V gene is TRBV20-1, the J gene TRBJ1-5, with no clear D. This CDR3 region has 13 residues. Trimming removed 3 bases at V and 0 bases at J, with 6 bases between. Germline CDR1 reads DFQATT; CDR2 reads SNEGSKA (reference sequence). For the CDR3, the DNA is TGCAGTGCTAGGCGCTCTAGCAATCAGCCCCAGCATTTT. Protein sequence: CSARRSSNQPQHF.

This chain links TRBV12-3 or TRBV12-4 with TRBJ1-2; D call uncertain. The V and J ends lost 3 bases and 6 bases respectively, with 8 bases between them. The CDR3 is made up of 12 amino acids. Here the CDR3 DNA reads TGTGCCAGCAGTTTCGCGGGTAATGGCTACACCTTC. Amino acid sequence: CASSFAGNGYTF.

On this clonotype: The junction and the germline gene differ at one end; a read error may be behind it. The chain combines TRBV12-3 or TRBV12-4 with TRBJ2-7, with 8 bases identical to TRBD2. This CDR3 region has 15 residues. This CDR3 reads CVSSRYTSGAYEQYF. The CDR3 coding sequence is TGTGTCAGCAGTCGCTATACTAGCGGCGCTTACGAGCAGTACTTC.

V usage is TRBV9 and J usage is TRBJ2-2, with 7 bases identical to TRBD1. V shed 3 bases and J 0 bases; nucleotides not matched to a gene: 5. The CDR3 loop spans 16 amino acids. Germline lookup yields CDR1 SGDLS and CDR2 YYNGEE. The CDR3 loop reads CASSGNRGANTGELFF. DNA of the CDR3: TGTGCCAGCAGCGGAAACAGGGGCGCGAACACCGGGGAGCTGTTTTTT.

This clonotype has a count of ten or more. The J gene is TRBJ1-2, the V gene TRBV3-1; D is unresolved. The germline V gene has CDR1 LGHDT and CDR2 YNNKEL (reference sequence). Trimming removed 4 bases at V and 1 base at J, with 10 bases between. This CDR3 contains 14 residues. For the CDR3, the DNA is TGTGCCAGCAGCCTTGAGGGTTATAACTATGGCTACACCTTC. Encoded protein: CASSLEGYNYGYTF.

This clonotype occurred a few times. The CDR3 DNA reads TGTGCCAGCAGTTCCTACAGGGGGCTTGGCTATGGCTACACCTTC. As protein: CASSSYRGLGYGYTF. The V call is TRBV12-3 or TRBV12-4, the J call TRBJ1-2; 9 bases map to TRBD1. The V and J ends lost 4 bases and 4 bases, in that order; junction bases with no gene match: 7. This CDR3 spans 15 amino acids.